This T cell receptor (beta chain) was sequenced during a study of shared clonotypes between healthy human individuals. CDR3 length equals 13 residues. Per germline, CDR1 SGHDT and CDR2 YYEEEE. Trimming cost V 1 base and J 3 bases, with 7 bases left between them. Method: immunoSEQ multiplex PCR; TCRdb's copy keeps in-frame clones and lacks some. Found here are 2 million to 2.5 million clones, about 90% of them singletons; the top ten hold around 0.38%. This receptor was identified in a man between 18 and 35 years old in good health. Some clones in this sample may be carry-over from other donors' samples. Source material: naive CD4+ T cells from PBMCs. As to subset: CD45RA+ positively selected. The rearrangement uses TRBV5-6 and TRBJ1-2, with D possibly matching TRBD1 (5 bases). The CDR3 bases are TGTGCCAGCAGCTTGCAGGGCTACTATGGCTACACCTTC. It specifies CASSLQGYYGYTF.